The text below deals with one T cell receptor beta chain. Its antigen remains unknown. This record belongs to a study of cytomegalovirus exposure and HLA in healthy donors. General study points: The investigators catalogued 150 or so TCR beta chains as cytomegalovirus-associated.

The V and J ends lost 5 bases and 7 bases, in that order; junction bases with no gene match: 14. The length of the CDR3 is 16 residues. Germline V gene lookup returns CDR1 SGHAT and CDR2 FQNNGV. The PCR made use of 60 Vbeta and 13 Jbeta primers. Profiling relied on immunoSEQ multiplex PCR, and the TCRdb table lists in-frame clones only, not all of them. The sample yields some 150,000 clones, approximately 80% seen once. This chain joins TRBV11-2 and TRBJ1-3; 7 nucleotides match TRBD1. The sequenced sample consisted of PBMCs. The TCR comes from a woman in her thirties or forties in good health and CMV-seronegative. The CDR3 DNA reads TGTGCCAGCAGCAGAATACAGGGGACAAGGGAGAACACCATATATTTT. Protein sequence: CASSRIQGTRENTIYF. Using reference TRBV11-2 and TRBJ1-3 for the parts outside the CDR3, the full variable domain is EAGVAQSPRYKIIEKRQSVAFWCNPISGHATLYWYQQILGQGPKLLIQFQNNGVVDDSQLPKDRFSAERLKGVDSTLKIQPAKLEDSAVYLCASSRIQGTRENTIYFGEGSWLTVV.